These 18 T cell receptor beta chains came from one sample sequenced in a study of lymphopenia after photon versus proton radiotherapy. TCRdb's table, derived via immunoSEQ multiplex PCR, lists solely in-frame clones and lacks some. The sample has about 58,000 clones; around 84% are singletons. The sequencing here drew on peripheral blood, taken from a patient treated with proton-based radiotherapy. The origin of the receptors is a man between 60 and 70 years old with pancreatic cancer.

The chain carries TRBV19 and TRBJ1-4; D gene unclear. The CDR3 is 16 residues long. V lost 5 bases to trimming and J lost 5 bases, with 18 bases between them. CDR1 LNHDA and CDR2 SQIVND come from the germline V gene (reference sequence). CDR3 protein: CASSPLELVGNEKLFF. As DNA, the CDR3 is TGTGCCAGTAGTCCACTAGAGCTGGTGGGCAATGAAAAACTGTTTTTT.

The chain carries TRBV5-1 and TRBJ2-7, with 13 bases that match TRBD2. Per germline, CDR1 SGHRS and CDR2 YFSETQ. The CDR3 loop spans 16 amino acids. The junction had 10 bases not matched to a gene; V was cut back by 4 bases and J by 6 bases. The CDR3 loop reads CASSPGTSGNPGEQYF. The CDR3 coding sequence is TGCGCCAGCAGCCCGGGGACTAGCGGGAATCCAGGCGAGCAGTACTTC.

The chain combines TRBV11-2 with TRBJ2-5; D might be TRBD1 (6 bases). CDR1 is SGHAT, CDR2 FQNNGV, per germline. This CDR3 spans 14 amino acids. With 3 bases removed from V and 4 bases from J, the gap between germline ends came to 12 bases. The CDR3 region is CASSFRGRGETQYF. CDR3 DNA sequence: TGTGCCAGCAGCTTTCGGGGCAGGGGAGAGACCCAGTACTTC.

This chain uses TRBV7-2 with TRBJ2-5; TRBD2 might be the D (6 bases). V shed 1 base and J shed 4 bases, with 7 bases lying between them. The germline V gene encodes CDR1 SGHTA and CDR2 FQGNSA. This CDR3 region has 13 residues. CDR3 protein: CASSLGRGETQYF. DNA of the CDR3: TGTGCCAGCAGCTTAGGGAGGGGAGAGACCCAGTACTTC.

The chain combines TRBV7-2 with TRBJ2-7; 10 nucleotides match TRBD1. The CDR3 totals 15 residues. The J segment lost 6 bases and the V segment lost 2 bases, leaving 7 bases of the junction unmatched. Germline CDR1 is SGHTA and CDR2 is FQGNSA. The CDR3 nucleotides read TGTGCCAGCAGCTTAAAGGGACAGGGGCCGGTCGAGCAGTACTTC. This gives the protein CASSLKGQGPVEQYF.

In nucleotides, the CDR3 is TGTGCCAGCATTAAAAGGGCAGGCTGGGGGACTGAAGCTTTCTTT. This translates into CASIKRAGWGTEAFF. The J gene is TRBJ1-1, the V gene TRBV5-6, with D maybe TRBD1 (5 bases). CDR1 is SGHDT, CDR2 YYEEEE, per germline. Trimming stripped 6 bases from V and 5 bases from J, with 20 bases between. This CDR3 region has 15 residues. The full variable domain, with the rest looked up from reference TRBV5-6 and TRBJ1-1, is DAGVTQSPTHLIKTRGQQVTLRCSPKSGHDTVSWYQQALGQGPQFIFQYYEEEERQRGNFPDRFSGHQFPNYSSELNVNALLLGDSALYLCASIKRAGWGTEAFFGQGTRLTVV.

J is TRBJ2-7 and V is TRBV11-2, with TRBD2 identical over 12 bases. CDR3 length: 15 amino acids. Losses at the gene ends were 3 bases for V and 1 base for J; bases not matched to a gene: 1. Germline CDR1 SGHAT, CDR2 FQNNGV. The CDR3 DNA reads TGTGCCAGCAGCTTCGGACTAGCGGGATCCTACGAGCAGTACTTC. It translates to CASSFGLAGSYEQYF.

The V gene is TRBV11-2, the J gene TRBJ1-1, with D hard to call. This CDR3 comprises 14 residues. Trimming took off 6 bases at V and 1 base at J, with 12 bases between the two ends. Germline-derived CDR1 and CDR2 are SGHAT and FQNNGV. Here the CDR3 DNA reads TGTGCCAGCAGTATCAGACCAGGGAACACTGAAGCTTTCTTT. Translated: CASSIRPGNTEAFF.

V gene TRBV5-6 combines with J gene TRBJ2-7; no firm D call. Trimming left V 0 bases short and J 6 bases short, with 4 bases between. This CDR3 contains 11 residues. Looked up from germline, CDR1 is SGHDT and CDR2 is YYEEEE. The CDR3 DNA reads TGTGCCAGCAGCTTGGCGGTCGAGCAGTACTTC. Its protein product is CASSLAVEQYF.

This clone is a singleton in its sample. The V and J genes are TRBV30 and TRBJ1-2; maybe TRBD1 (6 bases). The CDR3 contains 12 residues. CDR1 is GTSNPN, CDR2 SVGIG, per germline (reference sequence). Trimming pared 3 bases from V and 8 bases from J, leaving 13 bases between. CDR3 DNA sequence: TGTGCCTGGAGGAGGGGGGGAGCGGGCTACACCTTC. Its translation is CAWRRGGAGYTF.

This clone came up a few times. The rearrangement joins TRBV7-9 to TRBJ2-7; unclear D gene. The CDR3 has 12 amino acids. V gave up 6 bases and J gave up 3 bases, with 9 bases separating them. CDR1 SEHNR and CDR2 FQNEAQ come from the germline V gene (reference sequence). CDR3 nucleotide sequence: TGTGCCAGCAGTAAGACTCTCTACGAGCAGTACTTC. Residues: CASSKTLYEQYF.

This chain joins TRBV7-9 and TRBJ2-3; TRBD2 matches at 7 bases. Trimming cost V 5 bases and J 4 bases; bases outside gene matches: 9. The CDR3 has 15 residues. The germline V gene has CDR1 SEHNR and CDR2 FQNEAQ (reference sequence). Here the CDR3 reads CASSPWGGVADTQYF. CDR3 sequence (DNA): TGTGCCAGCAGCCCCTGGGGAGGGGTCGCAGATACGCAGTATTTT. The complete variable domain, with remaining parts taken from reference TRBV7-9 and TRBJ2-3, reads DTGVSQNPRHKITKRGQNVTFRCDPISEHNRLYWYRQTLGQGPEFLTYFQNEAQLEKSRLLSDRFSAERPKGSFSTLEIQRTEQGDSAMYLCASSPWGGVADTQYFGPGTRLTVL.

CDR3 sequence: CASSVSGTGGPYGYTF. In nucleotides, the CDR3 is TGTGCCAGCAGCGTATCCGGGACAGGGGGCCCCTATGGCTACACCTTC. This chain connects TRBV7-2 to TRBJ1-2; 12 bases map to TRBD1. The CDR3 has 16 amino acids. Germline V gene sequence: CDR1 SGHTA, CDR2 FQGNSA. Trimming cost V 5 bases and J 4 bases; bases outside gene matches: 8.

The chain employs TRBV7-8 and TRBJ2-7; D is ambiguous. This CDR3 contains 14 residues. Trimming shortened V by 5 bases and J by 0 bases, and 11 bases separated the two germline ends. The germline V gene has CDR1 SGHVS and CDR2 FQNEAQ. The CDR3 sequence: CASSPQTSSYEQYF. As DNA, the CDR3 is TGTGCCAGCAGCCCCCAGACAAGCTCCTACGAGCAGTACTTC.

V is TRBV6-5 and J is TRBJ2-4; perhaps TRBD2 as D (5 bases). CDR3 length: 13 amino acids. The germline CDR1 and CDR2 sequences are MNHEY and SVGAGI. Trimming left V 4 bases short and J 8 bases short, with 12 bases between. CDR3 residues: CASSSELGHIQYF. DNA for the CDR3: TGTGCCAGCAGTTCCGAACTAGGACACATTCAGTACTTC.

The chain recombines TRBV5-4 with TRBJ2-7, with D perhaps assigned TRBD1 or TRBD2 (5 bases each). CDR1 SGHNT and CDR2 YYREEE come from the germline V gene (reference sequence). Trimming stripped 1 base from V and 5 bases from J, with 25 bases between. CDR3 length equals 18 residues. CDR3 protein: CASSLRVLGFGTHHEQYF. The DNA of the CDR3 is TGTGCCAGCAGCTTGAGGGTTCTGGGCTTTGGGACCCACCACGAGCAGTACTTC.

CDR3 nucleotide sequence: TGTGCCAGCAGCTTAGATTCGGGAAATTACAGGGGAAGAGGTGGAAACACCATATATTTT. This sequence encodes CASSLDSGNYRGRGGNTIYF. The rearrangement uses TRBV11-2 and TRBJ1-3; 7 bases map to TRBD1. V was pared by 0 bases and J by 3 bases, with 17 bases of the junction left unmatched. Germline V gives CDR1 SGHAT, CDR2 FQNNGV. The CDR3 consists of 20 residues.

The chain links TRBV9 to TRBJ2-3, with TRBD2 matching over 9 bases. Trimming removed 0 bases from V and 5 bases from J; junction bases left unmatched: 4. The CDR3 sequence is 15 residues long. Germline V gene data show CDR1 as SGDLS and CDR2 as YYNGEE. The CDR3 spells CASSVEGGRGDTQYF. CDR3 sequence (DNA): TGTGCCAGCAGCGTAGAAGGCGGGAGGGGAGATACGCAGTATTTT. The variable domain in full, completed from reference TRBV9 and TRBJ2-3, reads DSGVTQTPKHLITATGQRVTLRCSPRSGDLSVYWYQQSLDQGLQFLIQYYNGEERAKGNILERFSAQQFPDLHSELNLSSLELGDSALYFCASSVEGGRGDTQYFGPGTRLTVL.